The entry that follows covers one TCR beta chain sequence. This sample is drawn from a study of blood T cell repertoires in COVID-19. The wider study: The United States, Italy and Spain supplied acute and convalescent COVID-19 samples. Nucleic acid was either cDNA or gDNA, and it came from T cells, B-cell-depleted T cells, or PBMCs.

Original processing notes: Nucleated cell counts were estimated from reference gene primer amplification. Repertoires were generated with immunoSEQ multiplex PCR, while TCRdb's copy carries only in-frame clones and drops some. Clone size and the V and J calls come from that table; the DNA yielded D and trimming. The table shows 85,000 to 90,000 clones, with 70% to 85% occurring only once. This CDR3 comprises 16 residues. Trimming took 5 bases from V and 4 from J; bases not matched to a gene: 9. Germline-derived CDR1 and CDR2 are SGHAT and FQNNGV. Specimen: peripheral blood. The TCR was taken from a man in his sixties or seventies with acute or convalescent COVID-19. The chain is built from TRBV11-2 and TRBJ2-3; 10 nucleotides agree with TRBD1. The DNA of the CDR3 is TGTGCCAGCAGCCCCAGGGACAGGGGCGTTTCAGATACGCAGTATTTT. This sequence encodes CASSPRDRGVSDTQYF.